The count of the clone carrying this T cell receptor (beta chain) is one. This specimen belongs to a study of blood T cell repertoires in COVID-19. On the study more broadly: Nucleic acid was either cDNA or gDNA, and it came from T cells, B-cell-depleted T cells, or PBMCs.

The table came from immunoSEQ multiplex PCR; TCRdb's copy has only in-frame clones and leaves some out. The sample includes about 150,000 clones, over 65% of them seen just once. Sequenced material: peripheral blood. This clonotype was obtained from a man in his 70s with acute or convalescent COVID-19.

As DNA, the CDR3 is TGTGCCAGCAGCACAGACAGGCTGAACACTGAAGCTTTCTTT. Its protein product is CASSTDRLNTEAFF. The chain links TRBV6-6 to TRBJ1-1; weak D call: TRBD1 (6 bases). V was trimmed by 6 bases and J by 0 bases, leaving 11 bases between them. CDR3 size: 14 residues. Germline CDR1 MNHNY, CDR2 SVGAGI (reference sequence).